The present entry profiles one T cell receptor beta chain with its context. The antigen is not known. The source of the sample is a study of identical twins. Whole-study findings and limits: In drawing conclusions, the study used cross-sectional statistical analysis and did not follow the same donors.

Germline V gives CDR1 KGHSH, CDR2 LQKENI. The V and J ends lost 1 base and 1 base respectively, with 5 bases between them. This CDR3 region has 14 residues. MiXCR, run by TCRdb on the 5' RACE reads, gives a single entry per CDR3 protein. This sample has roughly 1,500,000 distinct CDR3 sequences; roughly a third occur once, and the top ten carry 0.25% to 0.3%. The chain couples TRBV18 to TRBJ1-3; D not certain. Sequencing used cord blood. The sequence came from a newborn girl in good health. The CDR3 nucleotides are TGTGCCAGCTCACCACAGGAATCTGGAAACACCATATATTTT. Protein sequence: CASSPQESGNTIYF.